The clone carrying this T cell receptor beta chain was seen a handful of times. Its antigen is as yet unknown. The data originate from a study of shared clonotypes between healthy human individuals. Study-wide findings and caveats: It was the non-shared clonotypes that had lower generation probabilities than clonotypes shared by all four donors.

CD45RO-negative, CCR7-positively selected cells formed the naive CD8 fraction, excluding terminally differentiated effector memory CD45RA+ cells. Germline assignment: CDR1 SEHNR and CDR2 FQNEAQ (reference sequence). This CDR3 has 13 amino acids. Trimming took 1 base from V and 2 from J, leaving 4 bases between them. Some clones are missing from TCRdb's copy, which holds only in-frame ones; the method was immunoSEQ multiplex PCR. This repertoire shows over 750,000 clones, 95% to 97% found once; its top ten account for less than 0.25%. The chain has TRBV7-9 and TRBJ2-3; D uncertain. Input material: naive CD8+ T cells sorted from blood. The receptor was derived from a young man in good health. The CDR3 loop reads CASSLGTTDTQYF. For the CDR3, the DNA is TGTGCCAGCAGCTTAGGGACCACAGATACGCAGTATTTT.